Presented here are 30 T cell receptor beta chains from one specimen sequenced in a study of STAT5B mutations in CD4+ large granular lymphocyte leukemia (dated by TCRdb to the early 2020s). Receptors were amplified or captured by the immunoSEQ multiplex PCR assay. TCRdb carries this immuneACCESS record with in-frame sequences only. Its versions omit some clonotypes, under half of them owing to an unresolved V gene in the studies checked, with the rest unexplained. The table for this sample lists around 4,800 clones; around 80% of them were counted only once. Clones ranked in the top ten supply around 8% of the sample. Sequencing input: PBMCs. These receptors came from a man between 65 and 85 years old with CD4+ T-cell large granular lymphocyte leukemia.

The chain is built from TRBV4-2 and TRBJ2-5, with 11 bases identical to TRBD2. The V segment lost 4 bases and the J segment 2 bases; nucleotides outside the gene matches: 9. The germline gives CDR1 LGHNA, CDR2 YNFKEQ. The CDR3 totals 17 residues. As DNA, the CDR3 is TGTGCCAGCAGCCCCGCCGGGACTAGCGGACCTCAAGAGACCCAGTACTTC. This gives the protein CASSPAGTSGPQETQYF.

This clone was observed once. The V and J genes are TRBV11-2 and TRBJ2-1; 7 positions match TRBD2. The CDR3 has 14 residues. CDR1 is SGHAT, CDR2 FQNNGV, per germline. V shed 1 base, J shed 10 bases, and the junction held 7 bases outside the gene matches. This CDR3 is CASSLGLAGVEQFF. DNA for the CDR3: TGTGCCAGCAGCTTAGGCCTCGCGGGAGTGGAGCAGTTCTTC. The full variable domain, with the rest looked up from reference TRBV11-2 and TRBJ2-1, is EAGVAQSPRYKIIEKRQSVAFWCNPISGHATLYWYQQILGQGPKLLIQFQNNGVVDDSQLPKDRFSAERLKGVDSTLKIQPAKLEDSAVYLCASSLGLAGVEQFFGPGTRLTVL.

This clone was observed a single time. The CDR3 loop is CASSAVGWRGAEAGELFF. The CDR3 DNA follows: TGTGCCAGCAGTGCGGTGGGGTGGCGAGGGGCAGAGGCCGGGGAGCTGTTTTTT. The rearrangement links TRBV6-1 to TRBJ2-2; D could derive from TRBD1 or TRBD2 (5 bases each). Trimming pared 4 bases from V and 6 bases from J, leaving 24 bases between. CDR1 and CDR2 (germline): MNHNS, SASEGT. CDR3 length: 18 amino acids.

The chain employs TRBV6-1 and TRBJ2-2, with 7 bases that match TRBD2. V shed 8 bases and J 5 bases; nucleotides not matched to a gene: 8. The CDR3 is 14 amino acids. CDR1 is MNHNS and CDR2 is SASEGT in the germline V gene. The CDR3 DNA reads TGTGCCAGCGTAGAGCCGGGGGGTACCGGGGAGCTGTTTTTT. Translated: CASVEPGGTGELFF.

This clone was counted between two and nine times. This rearrangement joins TRBV2 to TRBJ2-3; D gene ambiguous. The CDR3 has 12 amino acids. V was pared by 8 bases and J by 3 bases, with 9 bases between. Germline loops: CDR1 SNHLY, CDR2 FYNNEI. CDR3 protein: CASRLLTDTQYF. The DNA for the CDR3 is TGTGCCAGCCGGCTCTTGACAGATACGCAGTATTTT.

The V and J genes are TRBV5-1 and TRBJ1-2; D is undetermined. The CDR3 spans 15 residues. The V end was cut by 0 bases, the J end by 3 bases, with 12 bases between. Germline loops: CDR1 SGHRS, CDR2 YFSETQ. CDR3 bases: TGCGCCAGCAGCTTGGACAGCCCCTACGACTATGGCTACACCTTC. As protein: CASSLDSPYDYGYTF. Full variable domain (missing parts from reference TRBV5-1 and TRBJ1-2): KAGVTQTPRYLIKTRGQQVTLSCSPISGHRSVSWYQQTPGQGLQFLFEYFSETQRNKGNFPGRFSGRQFSNSRSEMNVSTLELGDSALYLCASSLDSPYDYGYTFGSGTRLTVV.

In its sample, this clone was seen once. This sequence joins TRBV5-1 and TRBJ2-2; 9 nucleotides agree with TRBD2. Germline V gene data show CDR1 as SGHRS and CDR2 as YFSETQ. CDR3 length: 14 residues. Trimming removed 5 bases from V and 4 bases from J; junction bases left unmatched: 3. The CDR3 DNA reads TGCGCCAGCAGAGCGGGGGGTGGCACCGGGGAGCTGTTTTTT. The encoded protein is CASRAGGGTGELFF.

The chain recombines TRBV15 with TRBJ2-5; D might be TRBD1 (7 bases). V lost 4 bases to trimming and J lost 0 bases, with 12 bases between them. CDR1 and CDR2 (germline): LNHNV, YYDKDF (reference sequence). The CDR3 is 15 residues long. The CDR3 DNA reads TGTGCCACCAGCAAGGGGGGACAGTACCAAGAGACCCAGTACTTC. This codes for CATSKGGQYQETQYF.

The V call is TRBV11-2, the J call TRBJ2-1; D possibly uses TRBD1 or TRBD2 (6 bases each). With 6 bases removed from V and 2 bases from J, the gap between germline ends came to 20 bases. This CDR3 spans 17 amino acids. CDR1 is SGHAT, CDR2 FQNNGV, per germline. CDR3 in amino acids: CASRSGGGQGAYNEQFF. In DNA, the CDR3 is TGTGCCAGCAGATCAGGAGGGGGGCAGGGAGCCTACAATGAGCAGTTCTTC.

This chain links TRBV18 with TRBJ2-1; tentative D call: TRBD2 (5 bases). The germline V gene encodes CDR1 KGHSH and CDR2 LQKENI. V shed 6 bases and J shed 15 bases, with 18 bases lying between them. The CDR3 has 12 amino acids. CDR3 DNA sequence: TGTGCCAGCTCGCAAGGACTCGCCACGCTGTTCTTC. Amino acids: CASSQGLATLFF.

The V call is TRBV4-2, the J call TRBJ2-3; D might be TRBD2 (7 bases). The CDR3 contains 17 residues. Germline assignment: CDR1 LGHNA and CDR2 YNFKEQ. V was cut by 4 bases and J by 5 bases, with 22 bases left in between. The DNA of the CDR3 is TGTGCCAGCAGCCCCGAGGGGGAGGGCCTCGGTATAGATACGCAGTATTTT. Its protein is CASSPEGEGLGIDTQYF.

The V and J genes are TRBV7-2 and TRBJ2-5, with TRBD2 matching 8 bases. After removal of 2 bases from V and 4 bases from J, the junction contained 3 bases not matched to a gene. The CDR3 is 14 amino acids. CDR1 and CDR2 from the germline V gene are SGHTA and FQGNSA. CDR3 DNA sequence: TGTGCCAGCAGCTTAATGGCGGGAGGAGAGACCCAGTACTTC. Its translation is CASSLMAGGETQYF.

V is TRBV4-2 and J is TRBJ2-3, with TRBD2 matching 14 bases. In germline, CDR1 is LGHNA, CDR2 YNFKEQ. The CDR3 runs 17 residues. V gave up 4 bases and J gave up 2 bases; unmatched junction bases: 5. The CDR3 region has the DNA TGTGCCAGCAGCCTGATGACTAGCGGGAGGGTCACAGATACGCAGTATTTT. Translation: CASSLMTSGRVTDTQYF.

The chain employs TRBV9 and TRBJ2-7, with TRBD2 identical over 14 bases. The V gene's germline CDR1 is SGDLS and CDR2 YYNGEE. The CDR3 contains 14 residues. The J segment lost 6 bases and the V segment lost 3 bases, leaving 2 bases of the junction unmatched. CDR3 DNA sequence: TGTGCCAGCAGCGGAGGACTAGCGGGAGGCGAGCAGTACTTC. It yields the protein CASSGGLAGGEQYF.

This clone was seen only once. The chain uses TRBV28 and TRBJ2-7, with TRBD2 matching over 11 bases. CDR3 length: 15 residues. Germline loops: CDR1 MDHEN, CDR2 SYDVKM. The junction had 2 bases not matched to a gene; V was cut back by 2 bases and J by 2 bases. DNA for the CDR3: TGTGCCAGCAGTTTAAATAGCGGGAGGGCCTACGAGCAGTACGTC. Translating gives CASSLNSGRAYEQYV.

The chain uses TRBV28 and TRBJ2-1, with D perhaps matching TRBD2 (5 bases). There are 16 residues in the CDR3. Germline CDR1 and CDR2: MDHEN and SYDVKM. Trimming cost V 0 bases and J 0 bases, with 9 bases left between them. CDR3 in amino acids: CASSLWQRSSYNEQFF. The CDR3 DNA reads as TGTGCCAGCAGTTTATGGCAGCGGAGCTCCTACAATGAGCAGTTCTTC.

This chain connects TRBV11-3 to TRBJ2-1, with 9 bases identical to TRBD2. This CDR3 is built from 14 residues. Germline trimming cut 4 bases from V and 6 bases from J; bases unmatched to any gene: 4. Germline V gives CDR1 SGHNT, CDR2 YENEEA. The CDR3 DNA is TGTGCCAGCAGCTCCATAGCGGGAGTCAATGAGCAGTTCTTC. The encoded protein is CASSSIAGVNEQFF.

The V and J genes are TRBV5-1 and TRBJ1-4, with TRBD1 matching over 9 bases. Trimming took 4 bases from V and 8 from J; bases not matched to a gene: 9. Germline V CDR1 and CDR2: SGHRS, YFSETQ. The CDR3 spans 15 residues. The CDR3 spells CASSPKTGGDEKLFF. CDR3 sequence (DNA): TGCGCCAGCAGCCCCAAGACAGGGGGAGACGAAAAACTGTTTTTT. The variable domain in full, with the rest retrieved from reference TRBV5-1 and TRBJ1-4, is KAGVTQTPRYLIKTRGQQVTLSCSPISGHRSVSWYQQTPGQGLQFLFEYFSETQRNKGNFPGRFSGRQFSNSRSEMNVSTLELGDSALYLCASSPKTGGDEKLFFGSGTQLSVL.

This rearrangement joins TRBV28 to TRBJ2-3; D is unclear. V shed 6 bases and J shed 0 bases, with 10 bases lying between them. Germline loops: CDR1 MDHEN, CDR2 SYDVKM. The length of the CDR3 is 14 residues. In DNA, the CDR3 is TGTGCCAGCAGCTCCCCTAGTAGCACAGATACGCAGTATTTT. It encodes CASSSPSSTDTQYF.

This clone was counted a few times. The genes are TRBV25-1 and TRBJ2-2; D not resolved. V lost 2 bases and J lost 6, with 10 bases in between. CDR3 length equals 14 residues. Germline V gene sequence: CDR1 MGHDK, CDR2 SYGVNS. The DNA of the CDR3 is TGTGCCAGCAGTGAACAAGGGCGGCCCGGGGAGCTGTTTTTT. Protein sequence: CASSEQGRPGELFF.

This clone appeared a single time. The chain has TRBV11-2 and TRBJ2-5; no clear D. Germline CDR1 and CDR2: SGHAT and FQNNGV. The CDR3 is 12 residues long. V was pared by 6 bases and J by 4 bases, with 9 bases between. The CDR3 spells CASSRVGETQYF. The CDR3 region has the DNA TGTGCCAGCAGTAGGGTAGGAGAGACCCAGTACTTC.

In this sample, this clone turned up once. V is TRBV5-4 and J is TRBJ2-1; maybe TRBD2 (5 bases). V was clipped by 4 bases and J by 6 bases, with 14 bases between them. Germline loops: CDR1 SGHNT, CDR2 YYREEE (reference sequence). This CDR3 comprises 14 residues. In nucleotides, the CDR3 is TGTGCCAGCAGCACTCCTGGGGAGTTCAATGAGCAGTTCTTC. This codes for CASSTPGEFNEQFF.

V and J are TRBV11-1 and TRBJ2-5, with D hard to call. The CDR3 has 15 residues. Trimming took off 3 bases at V and 5 bases at J, with 16 bases between the two ends. Per germline, CDR1 SGHAT and CDR2 FQDESV (reference sequence). In DNA, the CDR3 is TGTGCCAGCAGCTTTTCCCCTGAGCTTAGGGAGACCCAGTACTTC. Residues: CASSFSPELRETQYF.

This chain connects TRBV11-2 to TRBJ2-5; tentative D call: TRBD2 (6 bases). V dropped 6 bases and J dropped 0 bases, with 8 bases sitting between them. Germline V gene data show CDR1 as SGHAT and CDR2 as FQNNGV. The length of the CDR3 is 13 residues. Here the CDR3 reads CASSSGYQETQYF. CDR3 sequence (DNA): TGTGCCAGCAGTAGCGGATACCAAGAGACCCAGTACTTC. The full variable domain, rest sourced from reference TRBV11-2 and TRBJ2-5, is EAGVAQSPRYKIIEKRQSVAFWCNPISGHATLYWYQQILGQGPKLLIQFQNNGVVDDSQLPKDRFSAERLKGVDSTLKIQPAKLEDSAVYLCASSSGYQETQYFGPGTRLLVL.

The chain has TRBV7-2 and TRBJ2-2; 7 nucleotides align to TRBD2. This CDR3 is built from 15 residues. The V and J ends lost 2 bases and 5 bases, in that order; junction bases with no gene match: 5. The germline CDR1 and CDR2 sequences are SGHTA and FQGNSA. CDR3 protein: CASSLMTSKTGELFF. CDR3 DNA: TGTGCCAGCAGCTTAATGACTAGCAAAACCGGGGAGCTGTTTTTT.

This clone has a single count. This chain connects TRBV7-9 to TRBJ2-1; 10 positions agree with TRBD2. With 1 base clipped from V and 4 bases from J, the junction kept 7 bases outside the gene matches. The CDR3 runs 17 residues. The germline V gene encodes CDR1 SEHNR and CDR2 FQNEAQ (reference sequence). CDR3 coding DNA: TGTGCCAGCAGCTTAGGAATTAGGACTAGCGGATACAATGAGCAGTTCTTC. This sequence encodes CASSLGIRTSGYNEQFF.

The chain combines TRBV11-2 with TRBJ1-3, with 8 bases that match TRBD1. Germline-derived CDR1 and CDR2 are SGHAT and FQNNGV. CDR3 size: 15 residues. V lost 5 bases to trimming and J lost 2 bases; unmatched junction nucleotides: 5. CDR3 DNA: TGTGCCAGCAGCCCCTCGACAGGGGCTGGAAACACCATATATTTT. Its translation: CASSPSTGAGNTIYF.

This clone is a singleton in its sample. The chain employs TRBV11-2 and TRBJ2-2; weak D call: TRBD2 (5 bases). This CDR3 spans 15 amino acids. V was trimmed by 4 bases and J by 5 bases, leaving 14 bases between them. Germline CDR1 and CDR2: SGHAT and FQNNGV. The CDR3 spells CASSWAGRGTGELFF. The CDR3 coding sequence is TGTGCCAGCAGCTGGGCCGGACGAGGGACCGGGGAGCTGTTTTTT.

This clone was seen more than once but under ten times. The rearrangement joins TRBV2 to TRBJ2-5; possible D gene TRBD2, 6 bases. V was shortened by 6 bases and J by 1 base, with 15 bases between the two germline ends. Germline V gives CDR1 SNHLY, CDR2 FYNNEI. This CDR3 has 15 residues. For the CDR3, the DNA is TGTGCCAGCAGATTTCGGGTGCGGGGCCAAGAGACCCAGTACTTC. This encodes CASRFRVRGQETQYF.

V and J are TRBV5-1 and TRBJ2-6; possibly TRBD1 for D (5 bases). V was shortened by 5 bases and J by 0 bases, with 9 bases between the two germline ends. The germline CDR1 and CDR2 sequences are SGHRS and YFSETQ. The CDR3 sequence is 15 residues long. The CDR3 spells CASRHTGSGANVLTF. In DNA form, the CDR3 reads TGCGCCAGCAGACATACAGGCTCTGGGGCCAACGTCCTGACTTTC.